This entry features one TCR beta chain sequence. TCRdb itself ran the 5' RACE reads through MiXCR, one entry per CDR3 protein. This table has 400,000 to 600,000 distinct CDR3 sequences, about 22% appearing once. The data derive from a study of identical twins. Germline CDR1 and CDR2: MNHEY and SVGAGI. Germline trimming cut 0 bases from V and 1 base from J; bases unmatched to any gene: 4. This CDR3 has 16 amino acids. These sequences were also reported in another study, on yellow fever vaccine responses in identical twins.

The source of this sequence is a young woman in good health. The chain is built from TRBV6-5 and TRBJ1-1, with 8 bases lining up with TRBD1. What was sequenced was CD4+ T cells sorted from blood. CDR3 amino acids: CASSYSRTGWNTEAFF. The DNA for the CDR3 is TGTGCCAGCAGTTACTCAAGGACAGGGTGGAACACTGAAGCTTTCTTT.